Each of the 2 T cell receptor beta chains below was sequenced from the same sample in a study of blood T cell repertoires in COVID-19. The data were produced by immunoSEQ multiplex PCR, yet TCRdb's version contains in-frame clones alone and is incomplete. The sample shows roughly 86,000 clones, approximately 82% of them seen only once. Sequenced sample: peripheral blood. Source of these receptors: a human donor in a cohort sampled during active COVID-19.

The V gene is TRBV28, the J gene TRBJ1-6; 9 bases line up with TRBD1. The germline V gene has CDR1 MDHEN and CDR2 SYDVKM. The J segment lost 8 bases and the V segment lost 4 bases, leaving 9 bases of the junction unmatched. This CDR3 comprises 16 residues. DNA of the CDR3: TGTGCCAGCAGTTCAAGGCCGGGACAGGGCCATTCACCCCTCCACTTT. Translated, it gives CASSSRPGQGHSPLHF.

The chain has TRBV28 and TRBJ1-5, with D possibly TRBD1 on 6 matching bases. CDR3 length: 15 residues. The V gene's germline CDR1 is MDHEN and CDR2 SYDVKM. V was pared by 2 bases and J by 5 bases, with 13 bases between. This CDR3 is CASSLTGPGDQPQHF. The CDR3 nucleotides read TGTGCCAGCAGTTTAACAGGGCCAGGGGATCAGCCCCAGCATTTT.